A single sample gave rise to the 4 T cell receptor beta chains below, sequenced in a study of blood T cell repertoires in COVID-19. Libraries were prepared by immunoSEQ multiplex PCR; TCRdb keeps only in-frame clonotypes and omits some of them. The sample holds 140,000 to 150,000 clones, more than 75% seen once. The sequenced sample was PBMCs or T cells enriched from blood (not recorded which). These receptors came from a woman younger than 45 with acute COVID-19.

The chain combines TRBV20-1 with TRBJ1-2; D unresolved. The CDR3 runs 11 residues. Germline assignment: CDR1 DFQATT and CDR2 SNEGSKA (reference sequence). V lost 3 bases to trimming and J lost 4 bases, with 6 bases between them. CDR3 in amino acids: CSASFGYGYTF. CDR3 DNA sequence: TGCAGTGCTAGCTTCGGCTATGGCTACACCTTC.

The J gene is TRBJ2-1, the V gene TRBV2; 10 bases line up with TRBD1. Germline V gene lookup returns CDR1 SNHLY and CDR2 FYNNEI. Trimming at V came to 5 bases and at J to 8 bases, leaving 9 bases not matched to a gene. This CDR3 region has 15 residues. This CDR3 reads CASSLGTGVRDEQFF. CDR3 nucleotide sequence: TGTGCCAGCAGTTTGGGGACAGGGGTGCGCGATGAGCAGTTCTTC. Complete variable domain (other parts from reference TRBV2 and TRBJ2-1): EPEVTQTPSHQVTQMGQEVILRCVPISNHLYFYWYRQILGQKVEFLVSFYNNEISEKSEIFDDQFSVERPDGSNFTLKIRSTKLEDSAMYFCASSLGTGVRDEQFFGPGTRLTVL.

The chain employs TRBV19 and TRBJ2-5; 10 nucleotides match TRBD2. Trimming removed 4 bases from V and 4 bases from J; junction bases left unmatched: 6. The germline gives CDR1 LNHDA, CDR2 SQIVND (reference sequence). There are 15 residues in the CDR3. This chain's CDR3 is CASSKERTSGETQYF. CDR3 nucleotide sequence: TGTGCCAGTAGTAAAGAGAGGACTAGCGGAGAGACCCAGTACTTC.

CDR3 in amino acids: CASSSTPTYEQYF. The CDR3 nucleotides read TGTGCCAGCAGCTCGACACCGACCTACGAGCAGTACTTC. The gene calls are TRBV5-8 and TRBJ2-7; D is unresolved. CDR1 and CDR2 from the germline V gene are SGHTS and YDEGEE. Deletions cut 3 bases from V and 2 bases from J, with 9 bases between. The CDR3 length is 13 residues.